This entry concerns a single TCR beta chain. Its specificity is unknown. This sample was included in a study of early T cells in non-severe SARS-CoV-2 infection. Overall study findings and caveats: Private and CD4 specificities were missed by VDJdb matching, skewed to anti-spike CD8.

The protocol attached unique molecular identifiers to individual cDNA molecules. Using its own MiXCR run on the 5' RACE reads, TCRdb lists one record per CDR3 protein. The sample consists of 20,000 to 25,000 distinct CDR3 sequences, 4.8% of them appearing once. The clonotype comes from an adult who was a healthcare worker with PCR-confirmed SARS-CoV-2 infection or an uninfected control (not recorded which). Sequencing input: whole blood.

This CDR3 is CAWSPGLAGPPDTQYF. CDR3 coding DNA: TGTGCCTGGAGCCCGGGACTAGCGGGGCCACCGGATACGCAGTATTTT. J is TRBJ2-3 and V is TRBV30; TRBD2 matches at 13 bases. CDR1 is GTSNPN, CDR2 SVGIG, per germline (reference sequence). Trimming cost V 3 bases and J 6 bases; bases outside gene matches: 9. The length of the CDR3 is 16 residues. Together with reference TRBV30 and TRBJ2-3, the CDR3 gives the full variable domain: SQTIHQWPATLVQPVGSPLSLECTVEGTSNPNLYWYRQAAGRGLQLLFYSVGIGQISSEVPQNLSASRPQDRQFILSSKKLLLSDSGFYLCAWSPGLAGPPDTQYFGPGTRLTVL.